This T cell receptor beta chain was obtained from a study of T cells in narcolepsy. CDR3 size: 14 residues. The germline CDR1 and CDR2 sequences are SGHDN and FVKESK. Trimming removed 3 bases at V and 8 bases at J, with 16 bases between. Note on this clone: Its antigen is unidentified.

Study results and limitations: Comparing one patient's CSF and blood CD4+ clonotypes highlighted HCRT- and TRIB2-specific autoreactive clonotypes. Some memory CD4+ repertoires had no autoreactive clone sequences. Blood of same and different patients, but not healthy controls, reportedly held recurring autoreactive clonotypes.

Profiling relied on immunoSEQ multiplex PCR, and the TCRdb table lists in-frame clones only, not all of them. This sample has 25,000 to 35,000 clones, with more than 70% found just once. The chain carries TRBV14 and TRBJ1-2, with D hard to call. The origin of this receptor is a human donor in good health. Sequencing was done on a sample of memory (CD45RA-) CD4+ T cells from blood. CDR3 bases: TGTGCCAGCAGCCAGGCCGGGCCAAGCGGCGGCTACACCTTC. Its protein product is CASSQAGPSGGYTF. Combining the CDR3 with reference TRBV14 and TRBJ1-2 gives the whole variable domain EAGVTQFPSHSVIEKGQTVTLRCDPISGHDNLYWYRRVMGKEIKFLLHFVKESKQDESGMPNNRFLAERTGGTYSTLKVQPAELEDSGVYFCASSQAGPSGGYTFGSGTRLTVV.